These T cell receptor beta chains were read from a single sample in a study of T cells in Graves' hyperthyroidism and ophthalmopathy. TCRdb reprocessed the multiplex PCR reads via MiXCR and lists one record per CDR3 protein. The repertoire holds hundreds of thousands of distinct CDR3 sequences, with roughly 14% as singletons. Sequencing used blood. The receptors originated from a man aged 18-30 years with Graves' ophthalmopathy. CDR3s include the opening cysteine and the closing phenylalanine or tryptophan. The order of the fields is CDR3 length, D gene, clone size, J gene, V gene, CDR3 protein, CDR3 DNA. The D gene is left open where the match is weak. Not all rows give a size; the values are once, few, many and, for expanded clones, a class.

14 | NA | few | TRBJ1-1 | TRBV14 | CASSQLGANTEAFF | TGTGCCAGCAGCCAATTGGGGGCGAACACTGAAGCTTTCTTT
14 | TRBD2 | many | TRBJ2-1 | TRBV6-1 | CASSEGTRRNEQFF | TGTGCCAGCAGTGAAGGGACTAGGAGGAATGAGCAGTTCTTC
15 | NA | many | TRBJ1-5 | TRBV20-1 | CSAIPSHGSNQPQHF | TGCAGTGCTATCCCGTCCCATGGGAGCAATCAGCCCCAGCATTTT
18 | TRBD2 | few | TRBJ2-1 | TRBV14 | CASSPPIAGASSYNEQFF | TGTGCCAGCTCACCACCGATAGCGGGAGCCAGCTCCTACAATGAGCAGTTCTTC
15 | NA | many | TRBJ1-5 | TRBV5-1 | CASSLGPNLDQPQHF | TGCGCCAGCAGCTTGGGACCCAATTTGGATCAGCCCCAGCATTTT
15 | TRBD2 | once | TRBJ2-7 | TRBV9 | CASSAKGLATYEQYF | TGTGCCAGCAGCGCAAAGGGACTAGCGACGTACGAGCAGTACTTC
16 | TRBD1 | few | TRBJ2-1 | TRBV13 | CASSVGPRTGGVRQFF | TGTGCCAGCAGCGTAGGCCCGAGGACAGGGGGCGTTCGGCAGTTCTTC
15 | TRBD1 | NA | TRBJ2-7 | TRBV5-1 | CASSPGDRGDYEQYF | TGCGCCAGCAGCCCGGGGGACAGGGGGGATTACGAGCAGTACTTC
16 | TRBD2 | many | TRBJ2-1 | TRBV10-3 | CAISGLAGGQNNEQFF | TGTGCCATCAGTGGACTAGCGGGGGGGCAAAACAATGAGCAGTTCTTC
15 | TRBD2 | NA | TRBJ2-1 | TRBV5-1 | CASSWLAGASHEQFF | TGCGCCAGCAGCTGGCTAGCGGGGGCTAGCCATGAGCAGTTCTTC
15 | NA | many | TRBJ2-7 | TRBV18 | CASSAIGSWPYEQYF | TGTGCCAGCTCTGCGATTGGGAGTTGGCCCTACGAGCAGTACTTC
17 | TRBD2 | NA | TRBJ2-7 | TRBV13 | CASSPGLAGWSSYEQYF | TGTGCCAGCAGCCCCGGACTAGCGGGGTGGTCGTCCTACGAGCAGTACTTC
17 | TRBD2 | many | TRBJ2-1 | TRBV7-2 | CASSLALLAGGYNEQFF | TGTGCCAGCAGCTTAGCGCTACTAGCGGGGGGTTACAATGAGCAGTTCTTC
15 | TRBD1 | few | TRBJ1-5 | TRBV7-6 | CASSQGQGGNQPQHF | TGTGCCAGCAGTCAGGGACAGGGTGGAAATCAGCCCCAGCATTTT
14 | NA | few | TRBJ2-3 | TRBV20-1 | CSANTEEGTDTQYF | TGCAGTGCTAATACCGAGGAGGGCACAGATACGCAGTATTTT
17 | TRBD2 | many | TRBJ2-1 | TRBV24-1 | CATSDLGGGSSYNEQFF | TGTGCCACCAGTGATCTTGGAGGCGGGAGCTCCTACAATGAGCAGTTCTTC
14 | NA | many | TRBJ2-1 | TRBV20-1 | CSARDYSGYHEQFF | TGCAGTGCTAGAGATTATTCAGGCTACCATGAGCAGTTCTTC